Ten or more counts support the clone carrying this T cell receptor (beta chain). Its antigen is not known. Quantitative 5'-RACE with molecular barcodes was used to make the TCR beta libraries. From the 5' RACE reads, TCRdb called clonotypes with MiXCR, one entry per CDR3 protein. This table holds more than 250,000 distinct CDR3 sequences, more than 9% found once. The data stem from a study of CD8 T cells in ankylosing spondylitis. Findings and limits, study-wide: Reactive arthritis synovial fluid and blood were previously reported to contain some motif variants.

Germline V gene lookup returns CDR1 DFQATT and CDR2 SNEGSKA (reference sequence). J gave up 0 bases and V 5 bases, and 2 bases lay outside the gene matches. The CDR3 is made up of 15 amino acids. The TCR sequence derives from a female donor with ankylosing spondylitis or in good health (not recorded which). The V gene is TRBV20-1, the J gene TRBJ1-6, with 9 nucleotides matching TRBD1. Source material: blood, either unsorted or a sorted T cell fraction (not recorded which). This chain's CDR3 is CSAGQGSSYNSPLHF. The CDR3 DNA sequence: TGCAGTGCTGGACAGGGGAGCTCCTATAATTCACCCCTCCACTTT.